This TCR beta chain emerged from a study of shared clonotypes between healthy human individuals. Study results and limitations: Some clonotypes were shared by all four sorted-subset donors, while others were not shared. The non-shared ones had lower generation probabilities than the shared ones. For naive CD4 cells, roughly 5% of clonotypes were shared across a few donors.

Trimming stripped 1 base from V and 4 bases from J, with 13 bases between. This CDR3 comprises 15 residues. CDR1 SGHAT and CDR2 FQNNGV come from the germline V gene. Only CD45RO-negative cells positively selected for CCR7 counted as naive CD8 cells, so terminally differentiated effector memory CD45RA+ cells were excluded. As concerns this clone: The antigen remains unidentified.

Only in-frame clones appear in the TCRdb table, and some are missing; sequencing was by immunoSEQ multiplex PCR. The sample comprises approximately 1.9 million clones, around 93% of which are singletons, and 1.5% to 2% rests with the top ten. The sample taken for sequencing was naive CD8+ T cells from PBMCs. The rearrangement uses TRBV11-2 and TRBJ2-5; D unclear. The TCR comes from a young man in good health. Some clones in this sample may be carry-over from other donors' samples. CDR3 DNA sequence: TGTGCCAGCAGCTTAGGGTTACAGAACGGAGAGACCCAGTACTTC. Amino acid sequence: CASSLGLQNGETQYF.